The T cell receptor beta chain described here comes from a study of control samples from healthy donors and cancer patients. The CDR3 extends over 15 amino acids. Trimming removed 0 bases from V and 3 bases from J, with 9 bases in between. Germline-derived CDR1 and CDR2 are ENHRY and SYGVKD. This table comes from immunoSEQ multiplex PCR, and its TCRdb copy is limited to in-frame clones, with some not included. The table includes tens of thousands of clones, about 89% detected once. The gene calls are TRBV10-3 and TRBJ1-5, with D perhaps matching TRBD1 (5 bases). The source of this sequence is a man over 45 in good health. Sequencing used blood. The CDR3 reads CAISESGGINQPQHF. CDR3 nucleotides: TGTGCCATCAGTGAGTCCGGGGGGATCAATCAGCCCCAGCATTTT.